What follows are 18 T cell receptor beta chains derived from one specimen sequenced in a study of T cell responses to AZD1222 COVID-19 vaccine. This table comes from immunoSEQ multiplex PCR, and its TCRdb copy is limited to in-frame clones, with some not included. This repertoire shows tens of thousands of clones, 76% found once; its top ten account for over 12%. Sequencing was performed on peripheral blood, taken on day 0 of AZD1222 vaccination. The receptors come from an adult in good health.

V gene TRBV19 combines with J gene TRBJ1-4; 7 nucleotides align to TRBD1. Germline CDR1 LNHDA, CDR2 SQIVND (reference sequence). This CDR3 contains 15 residues. J was trimmed by 7 bases and V by 6 bases; bases with no gene match: 11. CDR3 sequence: CASSDRRDSSEKLFF. The DNA for the CDR3 is TGTGCCAGTAGCGACCGCCGGGACAGCAGTGAAAAACTGTTTTTT.

This rearrangement joins TRBV10-3 to TRBJ1-6; tentative D call: TRBD1 (5 bases). Between the trimmed V and J ends, which lost 2 bases and 10 bases, there was a span of 12 bases. There are 14 residues in the CDR3. Germline V gives CDR1 ENHRY, CDR2 SYGVKD. The CDR3 sequence: CAISERGLWSPLHF. DNA of the CDR3: TGTGCCATCAGTGAGAGGGGACTATGGTCACCCCTCCACTTT.

The chain recombines TRBV27 with TRBJ2-7; tentative D call: TRBD1 (6 bases). CDR1 is MNHEY, CDR2 SMNVEV, per germline (reference sequence). Trimming took off 8 bases at V and 0 bases at J, with 14 bases between the two ends. This CDR3 region has 14 residues. CDR3 DNA sequence: TGTGCCAGCCAGCAGACAGGAAGCTCCTACGAGCAGTACTTC. Translated: CASQQTGSSYEQYF.

This clone was recorded a few times. This chain joins TRBV27 and TRBJ2-1, with TRBD1 as a possible D gene (6 bases). V was cut by 8 bases and J by 5 bases, with 10 bases left in between. There are 12 residues in the CDR3. Germline V gives CDR1 MNHEY, CDR2 SMNVEV (reference sequence). CDR3 coding DNA: TGTGCCAGCCACAGGGTCGACAATGAGCAGTTCTTC. Its translation is CASHRVDNEQFF.

This chain links TRBV7-9 with TRBJ1-6, with 9 bases identical to TRBD1. CDR1 is SEHNR and CDR2 is FQNEAQ in the germline V gene (reference sequence). The CDR3 sequence is 15 residues long. J lost 6 bases, V lost 5 bases, and 5 bases had no gene match. The CDR3 is CASSGQGTGNSPLHF. The CDR3 DNA is TGTGCCAGCAGCGGACAGGGGACCGGTAATTCACCCCTCCACTTT.

The gene calls are TRBV6-1 and TRBJ2-3, with unresolved D. CDR3 length: 12 amino acids. Germline lookup yields CDR1 MNHNS and CDR2 SASEGT. V was trimmed by 1 base and J by 7 bases, leaving 6 bases between them. CDR3 nucleotides: TGTGCCAGCAGTGAAGGGGCCAATACGCAGTATTTT. This gives the protein CASSEGANTQYF.

This sequence joins TRBV2 and TRBJ2-3; a weak D match, TRBD2 (5 bases). The CDR3 runs 16 residues. Germline V lookup: CDR1 SNHLY, CDR2 FYNNEI. V was pared by 4 bases and J by 4 bases, with 18 bases between. The CDR3 is CASSVERGRVPDTQYF. Here the CDR3 DNA reads TGTGCCAGCAGTGTTGAGCGTGGGCGGGTCCCAGATACGCAGTATTTT. Variable domain in full (rest from reference TRBV2 and TRBJ2-3): EPEVTQTPSHQVTQMGQEVILRCVPISNHLYFYWYRQILGQKVEFLVSFYNNEISEKSEIFDDQFSVERPDGSNFTLKIRSTKLEDSAMYFCASSVERGRVPDTQYFGPGTRLTVL.

V gene TRBV5-6 combines with J gene TRBJ2-3; the D gene is possibly TRBD2 (5 bases). Trimming took 0 bases from V and 2 from J, leaving 13 bases between them. Germline V lookup: CDR1 SGHDT, CDR2 YYEEEE. The CDR3 sequence is 16 residues long. The CDR3 nucleotides read TGTGCCAGCAGCTTGGTTAGCAGGACTCTCACAGATACGCAGTATTTT. Translation gives CASSLVSRTLTDTQYF.

This chain uses TRBV15 with TRBJ1-3, with D hard to call. With 6 bases removed from V and 1 base from J, the gap between germline ends came to 13 bases. The V gene's germline CDR1 is LNHNV and CDR2 YYDKDF (reference sequence). The CDR3 covers 15 residues. CDR3 protein: CATSPQVGSGNTIYF. In DNA, the CDR3 is TGTGCCACCAGTCCCCAGGTCGGGTCTGGAAACACCATATATTTT.

The rearrangement joins TRBV4-1 to TRBJ2-7, with D possibly being TRBD1 (7 bases). Deletions cut 4 bases from V and 4 bases from J, with 17 bases between. CDR1 is MGHRA and CDR2 is YSYEKL in the germline V gene. The CDR3 spans 15 residues. DNA for the CDR3: TGCGCCAGCAGCCTGGGGGGCCAGGGGGAATACGAGCAGTACTTC. Its translation: CASSLGGQGEYEQYF.

The gene calls are TRBV3-1 (or the pseudogene TRBV3-2) and TRBJ2-3, with D uncertain. Looked up from germline, CDR1 is LGHDT and CDR2 is YNNKEL (reference sequence). This CDR3 has 15 amino acids. Between the trimmed V and J ends, which lost 0 bases and 1 base, there was a span of 8 bases. The CDR3 bases are TGTGCCAGCAGCCAAGAGCTAAGGGGCACAGATACGCAGTATTTT. Its protein product is CASSQELRGTDTQYF.

This rearrangement joins TRBV6-5 to TRBJ1-2, with D possibly TRBD1 on 6 matching bases. V was cut by 6 bases and J by 8 bases, with 10 bases left in between. The length of the CDR3 is 11 residues. Germline V lookup: CDR1 MNHEY, CDR2 SVGAGI. This CDR3 is CASSTGLGYTF. DNA of the CDR3: TGTGCCAGCAGCACAGGGTTAGGCTACACCTTC.

The chain joins TRBV11-3 to TRBJ1-2; no firm D call. The germline CDR1 and CDR2 sequences are SGHNT and YENEEA. V was clipped by 6 bases and J by 5 bases, with 13 bases between them. The CDR3 covers 13 residues. CDR3 coding DNA: TGTGCCAGCAGTCTCTCGGGCGGTTATGGCTACACCTTC. Its protein product is CASSLSGGYGYTF.

This sequence joins TRBV19 and TRBJ2-1; D may correspond to TRBD1 or TRBD2 (5 bases each). This CDR3 is built from 14 residues. Trimming took 1 base from V and 9 from J, leaving 13 bases between them. CDR1 LNHDA and CDR2 SQIVND come from the germline V gene (reference sequence). The CDR3: CASSIALSGGEQFF. The DNA of the CDR3 is TGTGCCAGTAGTATAGCCCTCTCTGGGGGTGAGCAGTTCTTC.

This rearrangement joins TRBV28 to TRBJ1-2; D gene unclear. Germline loops: CDR1 MDHEN, CDR2 SYDVKM. The CDR3 is 12 amino acids. With 4 bases removed from V and 6 bases from J, the gap between germline ends came to 9 bases. In DNA form, the CDR3 reads TGTGCCAGCAGTTCTAACTTCGATGGCTACACCTTC. Amino acids: CASSSNFDGYTF.

This clone was seen only a few times. The chain carries TRBV19 and TRBJ2-1; D is possibly TRBD1 (6 bases). Germline V gene sequence: CDR1 LNHDA, CDR2 SQIVND (reference sequence). The CDR3 covers 17 residues. V was cut by 5 bases and J by 0 bases, with 17 bases left in between. The DNA for the CDR3 is TGTGCCAGTAGTGGCACAGCCGCAGGGGACTCCTACAATGAGCAGTTCTTC. Amino acids: CASSGTAAGDSYNEQFF.

The chain is built from TRBV5-5 and TRBJ1-2, with a weak D call TRBD1 (5 bases). Trimming took off 4 bases at V and 7 bases at J, with 14 bases between the two ends. CDR1 and CDR2 from the germline V gene are SGHKS and YYEKEE (reference sequence). The CDR3 is 13 amino acids. CDR3 residues: CASSPQLRGGYTF. The CDR3 DNA follows: TGTGCCAGCAGCCCCCAACTGAGGGGTGGCTACACCTTC.

The chain recombines TRBV5-1 with TRBJ2-5; D gene unclear. Trimming removed 2 bases from V and 0 bases from J, with 8 bases in between. The CDR3 is 14 residues long. The V gene's germline CDR1 is SGHRS and CDR2 YFSETQ. The DNA for the CDR3 is TGCGCCAGCAGCTTCTCGACGGACCAAGAGACCCAGTACTTC. This codes for CASSFSTDQETQYF.